This T cell receptor beta chain originates from a study of early T cells in non-severe SARS-CoV-2 infection. Across the whole study: Unpaired chains resulted from sequencing bulk RNA of unsorted whole blood. Study-level findings and limits: VDJdb-based matching was biased toward anti-spike CD8 responses and missed private and CD4 specificities.

The CDR3 spans 15 residues. The V end was cut by 0 bases, the J end by 10 bases, with 18 bases between. From germline, CDR1 is WNHNN and CDR2 SYGVQD (reference sequence). This clonotype has more than one count but fewer than ten. The target antigen is unknown. Individual cDNA molecules were tagged with unique molecular identifiers, the study reported. TCRdb called the 5' RACE reads again in MiXCR, with one record for every CDR3 protein. The sample records about 80,000 distinct CDR3 sequences, more than 9% being singletons. The rearrangement uses TRBV10-1 and TRBJ1-2; D perhaps matches TRBD1 (6 bases). The TCR originated in an adult who was a healthcare worker with PCR-confirmed SARS-CoV-2 infection or an uninfected control (not recorded which). Sequences were obtained from whole blood. In DNA, the CDR3 is TGCGCCAGCAGTGAGTCGAATACCGGGACACCCTCCTACACCTTC. Translated, it gives CASSESNTGTPSYTF.